A selection of T cell receptor beta chains follows, all from one sample in a study of T-cell reconstitution after alpha-beta-depleted transplantation in children. TCRdb reprocessed the PCR reads via MiXCR and lists one record per CDR3 protein. The sample consists of 330,000 or so distinct CDR3 sequences, about a tenth of them appearing once. The sample here was PBMCs from the stem cell graft donor, taken from the stem cell graft. Receptor source: a human donor who donated a stem cell graft to a child with acute lymphoblastic leukemia. Both conserved end residues are part of each CDR3. The D gene is left open where the match is weak. Not all rows give a size; the values are once, few, many and, for expanded clones, a class.

>TRBV20-1|TRBJ2-7|.|TRBD2
CSARRPLAGSYEQYF
TGCAGTGCTAGAAGGCCTTTAGCGGGGTCCTACGAGCAGTACTTC
>TRBV6-1|TRBJ2-3|few|.
CASSVLQGGTQYF
TGTGCCAGCAGTGTTCTACAAGGTGGTACGCAGTATTTT
>TRBV29-1|TRBJ2-7|.|TRBD2
CSGLADYEQYF
TGCAGCGGCCTAGCGGACTACGAGCAGTACTTC
>TRBV18|TRBJ2-3|.|TRBD2
CASWPGLAGPRATDTQYF
TGTGCCAGCTGGCCGGGACTAGCGGGACCGAGGGCCACAGATACGCAGTATTTT
>TRBV20-1|TRBJ2-3|.|TRBD2
CSASQTSGTDTQYF
TGCAGTGCTAGTCAGACTAGCGGCACAGATACGCAGTATTTT
>TRBV7-2|TRBJ2-3|many|.
CASSLGLTSTDTQYF
TGTGCCAGCAGCTTAGGGCTGACTAGCACAGATACGCAGTATTTT
>TRBV7-9|TRBJ2-7|.|.
CASSFFGGAPYEQYF
TGTGCCAGCAGCTTTTTCGGCGGGGCGCCTTACGAGCAGTACTTC
>TRBV7-2|TRBJ2-5|.|.
CASSLEAGRETQYF
TGTGCCAGCAGCTTAGAAGCAGGGAGGGAGACCCAGTACTTC
>TRBV20-1|TRBJ2-7|few|TRBD2
CSPKDAGGCHEQYF
TGCAGCCCAAAAGACGCGGGAGGGTGCCACGAGCAGTACTTC
>TRBV20-1|TRBJ2-1|many|TRBD2
CSAPLAGGPGDNEQFF
TGCAGTGCCCCACTAGCGGGAGGGCCTGGTGACAATGAGCAGTTCTTC
>TRBV28|TRBJ2-1|many|TRBD2
CASIPGLAGGPNNEQFF
TGTGCCAGCATCCCGGGACTAGCGGGAGGGCCGAATAATGAGCAGTTCTTC
>TRBV5-1|TRBJ2-1|few|.
CASSLAWAGYNEQFF
TGCGCCAGCAGCTTGGCATGGGCAGGCTACAATGAGCAGTTCTTC
>TRBV15|TRBJ2-5|.|TRBD1
CATSRGNTGGGETQYF
TGTGCCACCAGCAGGGGGAATACAGGGGGCGGAGAGACCCAGTACTTC
>TRBV5-6|TRBJ2-7|many|TRBD2
CASSRGGGVRNEQYF
TGTGCCAGCAGCCGTGGGGGAGGGGTAAGGAACGAGCAGTACTTC
>TRBV7-8|TRBJ2-5|.|.
CASSLLTGQETQYF
TGTGCCAGCAGCTTACTCACCGGTCAAGAGACCCAGTACTTC
>TRBV18|TRBJ2-1|.|.
CASSPRTGFYNEQFF
TGTGCCAGCTCACCACGAACGGGATTCTACAATGAGCAGTTCTTC
>TRBV5-5|TRBJ1-1|.|.
CASSLMQVPNTEAFF
TGTGCCAGCAGCTTGATGCAGGTGCCGAACACTGAAGCTTTCTTT
>TRBV9|TRBJ2-1|many|.
CASSGRNYNEQFF
TGTGCCAGCAGCGGGAGAAATTACAATGAGCAGTTCTTC
>TRBV12-3/TRBV12-4|TRBJ2-1|.|TRBD2
CASSFQLERDDEQFF
TGTGCCAGCAGTTTTCAGCTAGAGCGGGATGATGAGCAGTTCTTC
>TRBV5-1|TRBJ2-7|few|TRBD2
CASSLGGGSPFEQYF
TGCGCCAGCAGCTTGGGAGGCGGGAGCCCTTTCGAGCAGTACTTC
>TRBV4-2|TRBJ2-1|few|TRBD2
CASSRTIRGGGSYNEQFF
TGTGCCAGCAGCCGCACAATCCGCGGGGGGGGTTCCTACAATGAGCAGTTCTTC
>TRBV5-1|TRBJ2-1|.|TRBD2
CASSFIAGERNEQFF
TGCGCCAGCAGCTTTATAGCGGGAGAAAGAAATGAGCAGTTCTTC